Detailed here is one TCR beta chain. This sample was taken from a study of Ad26.COV2.S vaccination and SARS-CoV-2 variants. This table comes from immunoSEQ multiplex PCR, and its TCRdb copy is limited to in-frame clones, with some not included. Here the sample spans under 150,000 clones, approximately 90% being singletons. Germline lookup yields CDR1 SGHTA and CDR2 FQGNSA. V shed 8 bases and J shed 6 bases, with 15 bases lying between them. The CDR3 extends over 13 amino acids. Sequences were derived from peripheral blood, sampled after recovery from COVID-19. The V call is TRBV7-2, the J call TRBJ2-3, with D maybe TRBD2 (5 bases). The receptor comes from a human donor who had recovered from COVID-19. The CDR3 region is CASGLTRMDTQYF. The CDR3 bases are TGTGCCAGCGGACTTACTAGAATGGATACGCAGTATTTT.